One and the same sample provided the 19 T cell receptor beta chains below, sequenced in a study of CD8+ T cells in alopecia areata. Reverse transcription of extracted RNA yielded cDNA, which provided the sequencing template. Using immunoSEQ multiplex PCR, the repertoire was profiled, and TCRdb retains in-frame clones only, with some absent. The sample holds about 120,000 clones; roughly 57% are singletons and the top ten take around 5.7%. Treatment in this sample: oral pan-JAK inhibitor, 5-10 mg twice daily. Sequencing used CD4+ T cells sorted from blood, obtained at week 4, from a patient treated with tofacitinib. Receptors were obtained from a human donor with alopecia areata.

This clone appeared a single time. The rearrangement uses TRBV18 and TRBJ1-4; possibly TRBD1 for D (5 bases). The CDR3 contains 14 residues. Per the germline V gene, CDR1 is KGHSH and CDR2 is LQKENI. Trimming shortened V by 3 bases and J by 4 bases, and 9 bases separated the two germline ends. The CDR3 sequence is CASSPGTNNEKLFF. The CDR3 DNA reads as TGTGCCAGCTCACCGGGGACCAATAATGAAAAACTGTTTTTT.

The chain carries TRBV7-2 and TRBJ2-7, with 12 bases that match TRBD1. This CDR3 spans 15 amino acids. CDR1 SGHTA and CDR2 FQGNSA come from the germline V gene. V was clipped by 5 bases and J by 2 bases; unmatched bases: 4. The DNA of the CDR3 is TGTGCCAGCAGCCAGGGACAGGGGGCCACCTACGAGCAGTACTTC. Its translation: CASSQGQGATYEQYF.

V and J are TRBV7-2 and TRBJ1-1, with 7 bases fitting TRBD1. The germline V gene has CDR1 SGHTA and CDR2 FQGNSA. Trimming at V came to 5 bases and at J to 0 bases, leaving 3 bases not matched to a gene. The CDR3 length is 14 residues. CDR3 sequence reads: CASSRDSLNTEAFF. Here the CDR3 DNA reads TGTGCCAGCAGCAGGGACAGCCTGAACACTGAAGCTTTCTTT.

This clone came up once. The chain couples TRBV10-3 to TRBJ2-3; 9 bases fit TRBD1. Germline CDR1 and CDR2: ENHRY and SYGVKD. The CDR3 totals 15 residues. Trimming at V came to 6 bases and at J to 3 bases, leaving 7 bases not matched to a gene. The CDR3: CAIRDGQGRTDTQYF. The CDR3 DNA is TGTGCCATCAGAGACGGACAGGGGCGAACAGATACGCAGTATTTT.

This clone is a singleton in its sample. The CDR3 DNA is TGTGCCAGCAGTCCGATGGTAGATACGCAGTATTTT. It is translated as CASSPMVDTQYF. V and J are TRBV7-2 and TRBJ2-3; unclear D gene. This CDR3 has 12 residues. V was shortened by 6 bases and J by 5 bases, with 9 bases between the two germline ends. CDR1 is SGHTA and CDR2 is FQGNSA in the germline V gene. The full variable domain, in which reference TRBV7-2 and TRBJ2-3 provide the parts outside the CDR3, is GAGVSQSPSNKVTEKGKDVELRCDPISGHTALYWYRQSLGQGLEFLIYFQGNSAPDKSGLPSDRFSAERTGGSVSTLTIQRTQQEDSAVYLCASSPMVDTQYFGPGTRLTVL.

The V and J genes are TRBV7-9 and TRBJ1-2; 8 positions agree with TRBD1. From germline, CDR1 is SEHNR and CDR2 FQNEAQ (reference sequence). V lost 3 bases, J lost 3 bases, and 0 bases stayed unmatched. This CDR3 is 13 amino acids long. CDR3 nucleotide sequence: TGTGCCAGCAGCTTGGGACAGGACTATGGCTACACCTTC. Translation gives CASSLGQDYGYTF.

This clone has only a few counts. The chain joins TRBV10-2 to TRBJ1-1; 8 nucleotides match TRBD1. The CDR3 sequence is 12 residues long. Trimming took 9 bases from V and 4 from J; bases not matched to a gene: 4. CDR1 WSHSY and CDR2 SAAADI come from the germline V gene. The CDR3 DNA reads as TGCGCCAGTCGGACAGGGAGCACTGAAGCTTTCTTT. Its translation is CASRTGSTEAFF.

This clone occurred a few times. The rearrangement joins TRBV5-1 to TRBJ2-3; 8 bases are shared with TRBD2. V shed 2 bases, J shed 1 base, and the junction held 12 bases outside the gene matches. This CDR3 contains 18 residues. Germline lookup yields CDR1 SGHRS and CDR2 YFSETQ. The CDR3 DNA follows: TGCGCCAGCAGCTTTTCATCGTCGGGGACTAGGCGCACAGATACGCAGTATTTT. Amino acid sequence: CASSFSSSGTRRTDTQYF.

This clone was seen more than once but under ten times. The chain carries TRBV15 and TRBJ1-4; D unclear. Trimming stripped 2 bases from V and 8 bases from J, with 6 bases between. CDR3 size: 12 residues. CDR1 and CDR2 from the germline V gene are LNHNV and YYDKDF (reference sequence). CDR3 in amino acids: CATSRLREKLFF. The CDR3 DNA reads as TGTGCCACCAGCAGACTGCGCGAAAAACTGTTTTTT.

This sequence joins TRBV7-9 and TRBJ2-3; D tentatively reads TRBD1 or TRBD2 (5 bases each). This CDR3 spans 14 amino acids. Germline loops: CDR1 SEHNR, CDR2 FQNEAQ (reference sequence). Trimming pared 4 bases from V and 10 bases from J, leaving 18 bases between. The CDR3 bases are TGTGCCAGCAGCTCGGGGCACTTACAGGCTGCGCAGTATTTT. This codes for CASSSGHLQAAQYF.

The chain recombines TRBV7-8 with TRBJ2-5; TRBD2 agrees at 8 bases. CDR1 is SGHVS and CDR2 is FQNEAQ in the germline V gene. With 4 bases clipped from V and 2 bases from J, the junction kept 15 bases outside the gene matches. This CDR3 region has 18 residues. The CDR3 DNA follows: TGTGCCAGCAGCTCCGGGGGGGTAGCGGAGAGGCGTCAAGAGACCCAGTACTTC. Protein sequence: CASSSGGVAERRQETQYF.

This clone was seen only a few times. The J gene is TRBJ1-2, the V gene TRBV6-6; no reliable D call. The CDR3 spans 14 residues. The germline gives CDR1 MNHNY, CDR2 SVGAGI (reference sequence). Trimming shortened V by 7 bases and J by 4 bases, and 16 bases separated the two germline ends. The CDR3 sequence: CASTDWSETYGYTF. CDR3 sequence (DNA): TGTGCCAGCACGGACTGGTCAGAGACCTATGGCTACACCTTC.

The V and J genes are TRBV4-1 and TRBJ2-7, with D unresolved. This CDR3 spans 13 amino acids. Looked up from germline, CDR1 is MGHRA and CDR2 is YSYEKL. Trimming took 3 bases from V and 4 from J, leaving 10 bases between them. CDR3 bases: TGCGCCAGCAGCCACCAGCCCCTATACGAGCAGTACTTC. Amino acid sequence: CASSHQPLYEQYF.

The chain combines TRBV5-6 with TRBJ2-4, with TRBD1 identical over 8 bases. This CDR3 spans 14 amino acids. Germline values: CDR1 SGHDT, CDR2 YYEEEE. The V gene end was trimmed by 4 bases and the J gene end by 5 bases; junction bases not matched to a gene: 5. CDR3 DNA sequence: TGTGCCAGCAGCGCCAGGGGGCTCGAAAACATTCAGTACTTC. It is translated as CASSARGLENIQYF.

The rearrangement uses TRBV5-1 and TRBJ1-5; unclear D gene. Between the trimmed V and J ends, which lost 0 bases and 3 bases, there was a span of 4 bases. In germline, CDR1 is SGHRS, CDR2 YFSETQ. The CDR3 contains 13 residues. The CDR3 DNA follows: TGCGCCAGCAGCTTGGGAGACAATCAGCCCCAGCATTTT. This encodes CASSLGDNQPQHF. The whole variable domain, remainder taken from reference TRBV5-1 and TRBJ1-5, is KAGVTQTPRYLIKTRGQQVTLSCSPISGHRSVSWYQQTPGQGLQFLFEYFSETQRNKGNFPGRFSGRQFSNSRSEMNVSTLELGDSALYLCASSLGDNQPQHFGDGTRLSIL.

The chain carries TRBV27 and TRBJ2-3, with D unresolved. Germline V gene lookup returns CDR1 MNHEY and CDR2 SMNVEV (reference sequence). The CDR3 has 14 residues. The V and J ends lost 6 bases and 0 bases respectively, with 10 bases between them. CDR3 in amino acids: CASRKILSTDTQYF. CDR3 sequence (DNA): TGTGCCAGCAGGAAGATATTAAGCACAGATACGCAGTATTTT.

The V gene is TRBV5-1, the J gene TRBJ1-4, with 7 bases identical to TRBD1. Germline V gene sequence: CDR1 SGHRS, CDR2 YFSETQ. J gave up 3 bases and V 4 bases, and 3 bases lay outside the gene matches. The CDR3 sequence is 14 residues long. The CDR3 nucleotides are TGCGCCAGCAGCCAGGGACAGCCTAATGAAAAACTGTTTTTT. As protein: CASSQGQPNEKLFF.

This chain uses TRBV25-1 with TRBJ2-7; the D is unclear. V shed 4 bases and J shed 5 bases, with 24 bases lying between them. Looked up from germline, CDR1 is MGHDK and CDR2 is SYGVNS. The CDR3 totals 17 residues. CDR3 residues: CASSGRRLPLYTDEQYF. The CDR3 DNA sequence: TGTGCCAGCAGTGGTAGGAGACTCCCTTTATACACCGACGAGCAGTACTTC.

The V gene is TRBV19, the J gene TRBJ1-1, with D possibly being TRBD1 (6 bases). From germline, CDR1 is LNHDA and CDR2 SQIVND (reference sequence). V was trimmed by 3 bases and J by 6 bases, leaving 14 bases between them. The CDR3 extends over 14 amino acids. In nucleotides, the CDR3 is TGTGCCAGTAGTATTAGGGGGGGCGAGGCTGAAGCTTTCTTT. It specifies CASSIRGGEAEAFF.